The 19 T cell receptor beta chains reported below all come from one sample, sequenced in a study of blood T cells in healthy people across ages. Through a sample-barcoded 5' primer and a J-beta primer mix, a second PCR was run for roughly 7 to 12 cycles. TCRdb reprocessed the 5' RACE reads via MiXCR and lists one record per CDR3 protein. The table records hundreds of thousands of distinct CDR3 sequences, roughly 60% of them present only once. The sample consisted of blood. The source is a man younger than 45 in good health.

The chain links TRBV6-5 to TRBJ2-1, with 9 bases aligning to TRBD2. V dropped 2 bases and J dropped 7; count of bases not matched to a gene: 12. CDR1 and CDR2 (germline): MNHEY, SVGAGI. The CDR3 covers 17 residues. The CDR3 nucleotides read TGTGCCAGCAGTTACCGCAGCGGGGGGCTAGGTAGGAATGAGCAGTTCTTC. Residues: CASSYRSGGLGRNEQFF.

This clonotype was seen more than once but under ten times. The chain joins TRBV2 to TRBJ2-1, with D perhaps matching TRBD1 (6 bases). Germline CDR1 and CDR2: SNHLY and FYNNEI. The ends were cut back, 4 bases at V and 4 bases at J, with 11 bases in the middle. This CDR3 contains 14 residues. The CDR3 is CASSGARGYNEQFF. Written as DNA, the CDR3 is TGTGCCAGCAGTGGGGCGAGGGGGTACAATGAGCAGTTCTTC. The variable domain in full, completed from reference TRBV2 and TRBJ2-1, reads EPEVTQTPSHQVTQMGQEVILRCVPISNHLYFYWYRQILGQKVEFLVSFYNNEISEKSEIFDDQFSVERPDGSNFTLKIRSTKLEDSAMYFCASSGARGYNEQFFGPGTRLTVL.

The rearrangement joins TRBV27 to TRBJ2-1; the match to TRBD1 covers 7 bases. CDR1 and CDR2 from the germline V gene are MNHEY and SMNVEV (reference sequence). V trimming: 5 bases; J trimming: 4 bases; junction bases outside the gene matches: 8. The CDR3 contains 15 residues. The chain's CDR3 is CASSLFPGQYNEQFF. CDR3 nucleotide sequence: TGTGCCAGCAGTCTATTCCCGGGACAGTACAATGAGCAGTTCTTC.

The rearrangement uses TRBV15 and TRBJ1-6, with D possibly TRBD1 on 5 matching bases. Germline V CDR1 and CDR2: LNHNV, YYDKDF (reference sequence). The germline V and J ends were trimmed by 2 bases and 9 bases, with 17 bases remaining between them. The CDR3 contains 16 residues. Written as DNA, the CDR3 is TGTGCCACCAGCAGACATCGGGGCAGACCTAGTTCACCCCTCCACTTT. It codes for CATSRHRGRPSSPLHF.

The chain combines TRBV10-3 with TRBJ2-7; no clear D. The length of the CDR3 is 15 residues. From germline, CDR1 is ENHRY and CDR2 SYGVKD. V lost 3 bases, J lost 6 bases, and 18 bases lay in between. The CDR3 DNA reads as TGTGCCATCAGTGATCAGATTCTGGACCCGGGCGAGCAGTACTTC. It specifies CAISDQILDPGEQYF.

CDR3 bases: TGTGCCAGCAGCCCCGGCGGGATGGGGGGCATTCAGTACTTC. Its protein is CASSPGGMGGIQYF. V is TRBV7-2 and J is TRBJ2-4; weak D call: TRBD2 (6 bases). Germline V gene data show CDR1 as SGHTA and CDR2 as FQGNSA. Trimming took 5 bases from V and 9 from J, leaving 17 bases between them. This CDR3 comprises 14 residues.

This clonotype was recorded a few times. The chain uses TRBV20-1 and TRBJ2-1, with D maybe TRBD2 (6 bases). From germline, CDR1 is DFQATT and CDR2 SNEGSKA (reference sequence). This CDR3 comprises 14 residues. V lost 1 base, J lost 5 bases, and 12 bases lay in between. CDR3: CSARGWGVNNEQFF. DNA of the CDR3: TGCAGTGCTAGAGGGTGGGGGGTTAACAATGAGCAGTTCTTC.

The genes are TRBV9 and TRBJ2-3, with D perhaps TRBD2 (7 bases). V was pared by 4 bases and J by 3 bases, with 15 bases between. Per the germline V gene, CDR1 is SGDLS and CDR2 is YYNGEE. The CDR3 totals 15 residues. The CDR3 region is CASSTREGGTDTQYF. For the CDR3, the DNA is TGTGCCAGCAGCACGAGGGAGGGGGGGACAGATACGCAGTATTTT.

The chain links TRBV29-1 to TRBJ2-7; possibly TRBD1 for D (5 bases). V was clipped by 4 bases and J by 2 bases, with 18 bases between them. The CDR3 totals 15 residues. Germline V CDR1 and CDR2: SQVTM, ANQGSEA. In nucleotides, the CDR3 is TGCAGCGTTGTTTTGGTGTACAGGAGCCCCTACGAGCAGTACTTC. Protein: CSVVLVYRSPYEQYF.

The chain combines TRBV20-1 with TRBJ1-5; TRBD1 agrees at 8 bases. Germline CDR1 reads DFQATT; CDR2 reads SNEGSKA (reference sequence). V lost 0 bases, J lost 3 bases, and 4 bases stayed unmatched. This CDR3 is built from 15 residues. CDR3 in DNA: TGCAGTGCTAGAGATGGGACAGGCACCAATCAGCCCCAGCATTTT. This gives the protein CSARDGTGTNQPQHF.

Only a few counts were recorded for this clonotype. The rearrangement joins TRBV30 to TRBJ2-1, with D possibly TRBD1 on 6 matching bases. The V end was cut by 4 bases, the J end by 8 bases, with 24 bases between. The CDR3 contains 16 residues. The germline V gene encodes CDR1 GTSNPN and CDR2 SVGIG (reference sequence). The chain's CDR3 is CAWNPGARGSRDEQFF. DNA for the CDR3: TGTGCCTGGAACCCAGGTGCGAGGGGGAGTAGGGATGAGCAGTTCTTC.

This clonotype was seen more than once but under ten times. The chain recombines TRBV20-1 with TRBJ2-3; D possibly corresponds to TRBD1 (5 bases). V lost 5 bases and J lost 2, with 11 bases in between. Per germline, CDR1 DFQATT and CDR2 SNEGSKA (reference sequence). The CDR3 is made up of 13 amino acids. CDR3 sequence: CSAWGRATDTQYF. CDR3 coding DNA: TGCAGTGCTTGGGGCAGGGCCACAGATACGCAGTATTTT.

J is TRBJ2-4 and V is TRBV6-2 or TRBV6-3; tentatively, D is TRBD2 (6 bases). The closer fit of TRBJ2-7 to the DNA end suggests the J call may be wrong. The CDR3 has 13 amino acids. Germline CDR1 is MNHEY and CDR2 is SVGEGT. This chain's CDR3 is CASSRRGAYEQYF. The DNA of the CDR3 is TGTGCCAGCAGTAGGCGGGGTGCCTACGAGCAGTACTTC.

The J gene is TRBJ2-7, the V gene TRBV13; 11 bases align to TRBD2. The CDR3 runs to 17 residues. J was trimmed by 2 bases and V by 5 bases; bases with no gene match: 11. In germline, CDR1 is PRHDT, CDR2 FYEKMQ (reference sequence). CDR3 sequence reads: CASSPSSSGGTTYEQYF. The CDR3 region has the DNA TGTGCCAGCAGCCCCTCCTCTAGCGGGGGGACCACCTACGAGCAGTACTTC. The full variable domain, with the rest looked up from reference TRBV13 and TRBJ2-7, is AAGVIQSPRHLIKEKRETATLKCYPIPRHDTVYWYQQGPGQDPQFLISFYEKMQSDKGSIPDRFSAQQFSDYHSELNMSSLELGDSALYFCASSPSSSGGTTYEQYFGPGTRLTVT.

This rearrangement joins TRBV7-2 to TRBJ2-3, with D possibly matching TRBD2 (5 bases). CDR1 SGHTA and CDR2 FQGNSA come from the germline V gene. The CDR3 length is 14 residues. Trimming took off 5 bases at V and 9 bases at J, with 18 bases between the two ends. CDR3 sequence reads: CASSPRRLAYTQYF. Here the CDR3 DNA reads TGTGCCAGCAGCCCGCGACGATTAGCGTACACGCAGTATTTT. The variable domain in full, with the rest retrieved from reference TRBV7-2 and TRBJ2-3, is GAGVSQSPSNKVTEKGKDVELRCDPISGHTALYWYRQSLGQGLEFLIYFQGNSAPDKSGLPSDRFSAERTGGSVSTLTIQRTQQEDSAVYLCASSPRRLAYTQYFGPGTRLTVL.

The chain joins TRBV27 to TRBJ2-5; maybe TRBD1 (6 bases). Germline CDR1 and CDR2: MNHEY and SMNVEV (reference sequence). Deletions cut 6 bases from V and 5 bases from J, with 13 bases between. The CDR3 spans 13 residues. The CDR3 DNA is TGTGCCAGCAGAAAACAGGGAAGTGAGACCCAGTACTTC. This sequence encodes CASRKQGSETQYF.

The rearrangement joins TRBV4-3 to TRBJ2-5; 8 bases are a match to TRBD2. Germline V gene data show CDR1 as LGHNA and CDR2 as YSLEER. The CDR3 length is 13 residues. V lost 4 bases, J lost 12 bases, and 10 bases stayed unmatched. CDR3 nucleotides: TGCGCCAGCAGCCTCGCGGGAGGCCTGTCAAAGTACTTC. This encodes CASSLAGGLSKYF.

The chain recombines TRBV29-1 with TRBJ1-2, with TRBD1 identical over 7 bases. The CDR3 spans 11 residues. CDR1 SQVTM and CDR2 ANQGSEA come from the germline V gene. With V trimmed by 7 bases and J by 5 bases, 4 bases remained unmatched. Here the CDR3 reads CSAGTEYGYTF. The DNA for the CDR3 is TGCAGCGCGGGGACAGAGTATGGCTACACCTTC. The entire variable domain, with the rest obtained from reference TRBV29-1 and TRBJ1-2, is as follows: SAVISQKPSRDICQRGTSLTIQCQVDSQVTMMFWYRQQPGQSLTLIATANQGSEATYESGFVIDKFPISRPNLTFSTLTVSNMSPEDSSIYLCSAGTEYGYTFGSGTRLTVV.

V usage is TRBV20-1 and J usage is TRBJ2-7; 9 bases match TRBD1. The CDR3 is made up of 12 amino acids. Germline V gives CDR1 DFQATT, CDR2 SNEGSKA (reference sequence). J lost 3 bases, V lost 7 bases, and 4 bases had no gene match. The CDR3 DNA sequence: TGCAGTGGGCCGGGACAGGGCTACGAGCAGTACTTC. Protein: CSGPGQGYEQYF.